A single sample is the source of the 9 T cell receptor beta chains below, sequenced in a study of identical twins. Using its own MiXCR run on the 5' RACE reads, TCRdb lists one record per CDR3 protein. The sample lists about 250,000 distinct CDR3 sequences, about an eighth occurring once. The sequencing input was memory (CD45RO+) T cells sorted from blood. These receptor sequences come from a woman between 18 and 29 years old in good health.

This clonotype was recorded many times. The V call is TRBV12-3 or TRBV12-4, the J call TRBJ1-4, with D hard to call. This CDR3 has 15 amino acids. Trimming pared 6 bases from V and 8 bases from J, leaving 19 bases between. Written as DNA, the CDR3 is TGTGCCAGCAGAGTTTCGGGAGGAGGACGCGAAAAACTGTTTTTT. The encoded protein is CASRVSGGGREKLFF.

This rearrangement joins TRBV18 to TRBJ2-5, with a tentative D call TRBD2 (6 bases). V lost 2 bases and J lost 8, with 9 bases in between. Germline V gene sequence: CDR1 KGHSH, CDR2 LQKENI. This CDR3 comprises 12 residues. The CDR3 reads CASSPVEGTQYF. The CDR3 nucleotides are TGTGCCAGCTCACCAGTGGAGGGAACCCAGTACTTC.

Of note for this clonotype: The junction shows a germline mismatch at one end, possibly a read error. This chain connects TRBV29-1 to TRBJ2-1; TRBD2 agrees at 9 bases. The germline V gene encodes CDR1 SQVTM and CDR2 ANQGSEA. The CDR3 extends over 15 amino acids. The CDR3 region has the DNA TGCAGCGTTGAAGGGGCTAGCGGGGCCTACGATGAGCAGTTCTTC. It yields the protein CSVEGASGAYDEQFF.

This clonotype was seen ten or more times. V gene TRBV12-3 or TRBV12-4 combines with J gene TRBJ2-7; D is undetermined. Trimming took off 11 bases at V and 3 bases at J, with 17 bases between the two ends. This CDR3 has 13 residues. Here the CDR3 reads CAGSFGPRYEQYF. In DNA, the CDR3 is TGTGCCGGCTCATTCGGACCGCGCTACGAGCAGTACTTC.

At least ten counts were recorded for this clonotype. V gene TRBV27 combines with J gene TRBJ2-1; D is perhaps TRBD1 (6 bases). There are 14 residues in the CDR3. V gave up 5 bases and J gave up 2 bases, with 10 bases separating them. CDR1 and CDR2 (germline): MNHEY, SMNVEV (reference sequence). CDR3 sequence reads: CASSQGNPYNEQFF. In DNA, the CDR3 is TGTGCCAGCAGTCAGGGGAACCCCTACAATGAGCAGTTCTTC.

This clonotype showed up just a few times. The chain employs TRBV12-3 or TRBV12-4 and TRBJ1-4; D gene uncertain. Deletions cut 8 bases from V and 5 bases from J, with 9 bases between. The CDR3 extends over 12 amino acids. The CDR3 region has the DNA TGTGCCAGCCGTATTGTAAATGAAAAACTGTTTTTT. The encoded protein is CASRIVNEKLFF.

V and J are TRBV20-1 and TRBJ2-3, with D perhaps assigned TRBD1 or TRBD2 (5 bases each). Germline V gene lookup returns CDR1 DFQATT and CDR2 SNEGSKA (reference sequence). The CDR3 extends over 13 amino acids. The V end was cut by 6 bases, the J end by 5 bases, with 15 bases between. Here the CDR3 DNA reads TGCAGTGCCCCTCGGGACGCGAAAGATACGCAGTATTTT. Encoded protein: CSAPRDAKDTQYF.

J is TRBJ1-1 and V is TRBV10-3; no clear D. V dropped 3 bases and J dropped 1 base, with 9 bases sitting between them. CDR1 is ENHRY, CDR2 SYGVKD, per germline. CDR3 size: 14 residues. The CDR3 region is CAISESVGNTEAFF. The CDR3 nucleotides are TGTGCCATCAGTGAATCGGTGGGGAACACTGAAGCTTTCTTT.

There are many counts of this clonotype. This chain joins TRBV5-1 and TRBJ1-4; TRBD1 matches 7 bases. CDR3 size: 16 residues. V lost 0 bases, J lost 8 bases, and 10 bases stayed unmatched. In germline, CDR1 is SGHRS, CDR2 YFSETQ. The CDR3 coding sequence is TGCGCCAGCAGCTTGGAGCCCACAGGGGCGGGAGAAAAACTGTTTTTT. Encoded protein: CASSLEPTGAGEKLFF.